This is a list of T cell receptor beta chains from one sample in a study of identifying expanded T cells in peripheral blood. Profiled with immunoSEQ multiplex PCR; TCRdb holds only in-frame clones, not every one. The table has fewer than 85,000 clones, 89% seen once. Sequencing was done on a sample of blood. These TCRs come from a person aged 18-70 years in good health. Each CDR3 is given with its conserved first and last residue. A D gene is named only where the DNA matches it firmly. The size of a clone is reported for some rows only, either as once, few or many, or as a class for expanded clones.

-	TRBV7-2	-	TRBJ2-2	15	TGTGCCAGCAGCTTAGGGGCGGCGAACACCGGGGAGCTGTTTTTT	CASSLGAANTGELFF
-	TRBV6-6	-	TRBJ2-7	14	TGTGCCAGCCGTCTGGGAGCGGTCGCCTACGAGCAGTACTTC	CASRLGAVAYEQYF
TRBD1	TRBV11-3	-	TRBJ1-5	17	TGTGCCAGCAGCTCCGCCTCACAGGGGTTCGGCAATCAGCCCCAGCATTTT	CASSSASQGFGNQPQHF
TRBD1	TRBV18	-	TRBJ1-1	13	TGTGCCAGCTCGCCACAGGGGACCACTGAAGCTTTCTTT	CASSPQGTTEAFF
-	TRBV7-2	-	TRBJ1-2	13	TGTGCCAGCAGCTTCCGACAGGCCTATGGCTACACCTTC	CASSFRQAYGYTF
TRBD1	TRBV6-1	-	TRBJ1-1	18	TGTGCCAGCAGTGACCCGCCCGGGACAGGGGGCTGGAACACTGAAGCTTTCTTT	CASSDPPGTGGWNTEAFF
TRBD1	TRBV5-1	-	TRBJ2-1	13	TGCGCCAGCAGTCTGGACAGGAACAATGAGCAGTTCTTC	CASSLDRNNEQFF
-	TRBV11-2	once	TRBJ1-3	14	TGTGCCAGCAGCACGAGGGTTCTCGGAAACACCATATATTTT	CASSTRVLGNTIYF
-	TRBV28	-	TRBJ2-3	14	TGTGCCAGCAGTCCTGGGACTGGCCCGAATACGCAGTATTTT	CASSPGTGPNTQYF
-	TRBV9	once	TRBJ2-1	15	TGTGCCAGCAGCGTTACGGTGAGCTGGGGGAATGAGCAGTTCTTC	CASSVTVSWGNEQFF
-	TRBV7-6	-	TRBJ2-2	15	TGTGCCAGCAGCCGCAGGGAGGTTGGGCGCGGGGAGCTGTTTTTT	CASSRREVGRGELFF
-	TRBV2	-	TRBJ1-1	14	TGTGCCAGCAGTGTTCAACAGGGAAACACTGAAGCTTTCTTT	CASSVQQGNTEAFF
-	TRBV27	-	TRBJ2-7	16	TGTGCCAGCAGTCCGCGGGACCTTCGGAGCTCCTACGAGCAGTACTTC	CASSPRDLRSSYEQYF
TRBD2	TRBV5-4	-	TRBJ2-1	15	TGTGCCAGCAGCTTTAGCGGGAGCATATACAATGAGCAGTTCTTC	CASSFSGSIYNEQFF